This T cell receptor (beta chain) was found in a study of T cell responses to AZD1222 COVID-19 vaccine. This table comes from immunoSEQ multiplex PCR, and its TCRdb copy is limited to in-frame clones, with some not included. The sample has roughly 100,000 clones; roughly 88% are singletons. The V end lost 4 bases, the J end lost 6 bases, and 9 bases lay between the germline ends. Germline CDR1 and CDR2: ENHRY and SYGVKD. This CDR3 region has 13 residues. General study results and limits: Within unmutated variant regions lay the reported targets of nearly half of spike-specific TCRs.

Points on this clone: What it binds is unknown.

The receptor was derived from an adult who received the AZD1222 COVID-19 vaccine. Sequencing used peripheral blood, obtained 28 days after the second AZD1222 dose. This rearrangement joins TRBV10-3 to TRBJ2-2; D gene uncertain. The CDR3: CAISALGAGELFF. CDR3 DNA sequence: TGTGCCATCAGTGCGCTGGGTGCCGGGGAGCTGTTTTTT.